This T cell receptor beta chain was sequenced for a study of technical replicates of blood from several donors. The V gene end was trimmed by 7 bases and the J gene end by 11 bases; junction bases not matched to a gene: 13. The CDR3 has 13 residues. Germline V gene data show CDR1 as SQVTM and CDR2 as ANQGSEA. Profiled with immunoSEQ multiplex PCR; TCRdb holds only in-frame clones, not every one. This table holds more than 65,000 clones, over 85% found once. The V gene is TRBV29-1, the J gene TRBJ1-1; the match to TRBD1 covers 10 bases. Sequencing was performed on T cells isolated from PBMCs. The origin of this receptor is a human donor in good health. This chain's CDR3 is CSAESGTGANAFF. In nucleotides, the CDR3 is TGCAGCGCGGAATCCGGGACAGGGGCGAACGCTTTCTTT. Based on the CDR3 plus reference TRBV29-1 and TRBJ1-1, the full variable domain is SAVISQKPSRDICQRGTSLTIQCQVDSQVTMMFWYRQQPGQSLTLIATANQGSEATYESGFVIDKFPISRPNLTFSTLTVSNMSPEDSSIYLCSAESGTGANAFFGQGTRLTVV.